This TCR beta chain emerged from a study of regulatory and conventional T cells in RAG deficiency. Overall study results and limits: Shorter CDR3s in all patient subsets; >75% Treg-Tconv overlap in Omenn. Omenn syndrome and CID/AS patients had approximately 100-fold fewer unique Treg TCR beta sequences, versus approximately 9.6-fold elsewhere.

CDR3 length: 19 amino acids. CDR1 and CDR2 (germline): LNHDA, SQIVND (reference sequence). The trim removed 4 bases at V and 0 bases at J, leaving 10 bases unmatched. With regard to this clone: The antigen is undetermined.

Produced via immunoSEQ multiplex PCR; TCRdb's table is partial and in-frame only. The sample has 30,000 to 35,000 clones, about 90% seen once; the top ten hold about 4.9%. These data also featured in a second study, about regulatory T cells. That source adds: Amplification used 52 TRBV primers and 13 TRBJ primers.

The specimen sequenced was CD8+ T cells sorted from blood. This sequence originates from a human donor in good health. V and J are TRBV19 and TRBJ2-6; 9 bases are a match to TRBD1. CDR3 DNA sequence: TGTGCCAGTAGTACCCCTTCGGGACAGGGAATCTCTGGGGCCAACGTCCTGACTTTC. This translates into CASSTPSGQGISGANVLTF.